The sequence of this TCR beta chain was determined in a study of metastatic and nonmetastatic thyroid tumors. Points from the study as a whole: Benign nodules reportedly had significantly lower TCR beta diversity than malignant thyroid tumors in blood and tumor.

V shed 0 bases and J 2 bases; nucleotides not matched to a gene: 3. The CDR3 contains 15 residues. Per the germline V gene, CDR1 is SGHRS and CDR2 is YFSETQ. Treatment of any kind had been given to no patient before thyroid surgery. TCRdb re-called clones via MiXCR from the PCR reads. Among over 20,000 clones listed, around 12% were seen once. This clone was counted many times. The antigen is unknown. This clonotype was sampled from a female donor with papillary thyroid cancer or a benign thyroid nodule (not recorded which). Some clones in this sample may be carry-over from other donors' samples. The sequencing input was blood. The chain is built from TRBV5-1 and TRBJ2-3, with 7 bases lining up with TRBD1. CDR3 DNA sequence: TGCGCCAGCAGCTTGGGACAGGGAGCCACAGATACGCAGTATTTT. Translated: CASSLGQGATDTQYF.